The text below deals with one T cell receptor beta chain. Its antigen remains unidentified. Assay: immunoSEQ multiplex PCR; the TCRdb copy retains only in-frame clones and omits some. The profile shows approximately 120,000 clones, approximately 90% of them singletons. This sample is part of a study of T cell responses to AZD1222 COVID-19 vaccine. As for the study in general: Pooling covered second doses at about 4 or about 12 weeks. Study results and limitations: Vaccination with two AZD1222 doses was followed by a rise in Spike-specific TCR breadth and depth.

With 5 bases removed from V and 0 bases from J, the gap between germline ends came to 8 bases. CDR1 is SEHNR and CDR2 is FQNEAQ in the germline V gene (reference sequence). This CDR3 has 13 residues. The chain employs TRBV7-9 and TRBJ2-7; D is unclear. The receptor was isolated from an adult in good health. The source was peripheral blood, collected on day 0 of AZD1222 vaccination. The CDR3 sequence is CASSPFSSYEQYF. Here the CDR3 DNA reads TGTGCCAGCAGCCCTTTCAGCTCCTACGAGCAGTACTTC.